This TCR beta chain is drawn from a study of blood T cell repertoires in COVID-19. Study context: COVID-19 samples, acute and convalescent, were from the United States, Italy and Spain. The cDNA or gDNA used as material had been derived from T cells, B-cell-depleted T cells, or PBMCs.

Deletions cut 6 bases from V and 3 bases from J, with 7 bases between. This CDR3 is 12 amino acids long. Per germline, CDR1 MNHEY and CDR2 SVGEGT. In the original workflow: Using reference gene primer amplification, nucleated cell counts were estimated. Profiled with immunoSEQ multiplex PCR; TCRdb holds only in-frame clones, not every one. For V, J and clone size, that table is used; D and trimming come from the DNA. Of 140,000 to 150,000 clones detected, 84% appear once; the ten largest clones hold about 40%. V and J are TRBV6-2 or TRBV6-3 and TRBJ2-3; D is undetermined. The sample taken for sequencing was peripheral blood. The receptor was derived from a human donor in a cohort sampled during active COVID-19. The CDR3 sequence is CASSLRTDTQYF. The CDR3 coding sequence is TGTGCCAGCAGCCTCAGGACAGATACGCAGTATTTT.